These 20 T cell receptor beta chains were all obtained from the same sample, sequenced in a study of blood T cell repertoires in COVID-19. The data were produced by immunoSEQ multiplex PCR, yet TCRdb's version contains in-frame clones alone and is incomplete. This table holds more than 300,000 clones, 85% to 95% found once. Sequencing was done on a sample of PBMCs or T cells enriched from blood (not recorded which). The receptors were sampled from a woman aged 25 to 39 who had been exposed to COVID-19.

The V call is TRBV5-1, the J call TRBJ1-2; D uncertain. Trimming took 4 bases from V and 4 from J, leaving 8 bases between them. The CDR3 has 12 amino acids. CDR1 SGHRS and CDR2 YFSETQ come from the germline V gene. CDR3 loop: CASSPGVYGYTF. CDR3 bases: TGCGCCAGCAGCCCCGGGGTCTATGGCTACACCTTC.

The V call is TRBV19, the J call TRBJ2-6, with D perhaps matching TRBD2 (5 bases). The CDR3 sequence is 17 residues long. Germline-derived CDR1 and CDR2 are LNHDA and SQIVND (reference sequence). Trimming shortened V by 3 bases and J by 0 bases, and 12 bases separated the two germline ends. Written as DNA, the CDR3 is TGTGCCAGTAGTATGCCATTTGGGAGCTCTGGGGCCAACGTCCTGACTTTC. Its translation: CASSMPFGSSGANVLTF.

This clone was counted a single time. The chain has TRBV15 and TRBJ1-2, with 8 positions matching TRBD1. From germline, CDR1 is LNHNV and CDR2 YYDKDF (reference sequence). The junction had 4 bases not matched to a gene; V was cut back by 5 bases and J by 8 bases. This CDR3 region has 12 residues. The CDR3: CATSGQGGGYTF. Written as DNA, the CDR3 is TGTGCCACCAGCGGACAGGGCGGGGGCTACACCTTC.

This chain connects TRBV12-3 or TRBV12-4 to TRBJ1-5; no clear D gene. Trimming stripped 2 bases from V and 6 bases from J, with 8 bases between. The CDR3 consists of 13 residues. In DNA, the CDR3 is TGTGCCAGCAGTTTATCCGGGTTTCAGCCCCAGCATTTT. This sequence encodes CASSLSGFQPQHF.

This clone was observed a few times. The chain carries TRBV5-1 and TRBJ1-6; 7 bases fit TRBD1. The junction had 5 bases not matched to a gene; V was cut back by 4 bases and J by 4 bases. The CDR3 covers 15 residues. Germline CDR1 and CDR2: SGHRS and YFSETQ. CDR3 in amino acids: CASSMRQGYNSPLHF. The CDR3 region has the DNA TGCGCCAGCAGCATGCGACAGGGATATAATTCACCCCTCCACTTT.

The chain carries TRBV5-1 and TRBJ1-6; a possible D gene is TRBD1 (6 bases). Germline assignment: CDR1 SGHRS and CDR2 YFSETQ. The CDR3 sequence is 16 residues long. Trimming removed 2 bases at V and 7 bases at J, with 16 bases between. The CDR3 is CASSLGPQGNNSPLHF. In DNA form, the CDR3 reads TGCGCCAGCAGCTTAGGCCCTCAGGGGAACAATTCACCCCTCCACTTT.

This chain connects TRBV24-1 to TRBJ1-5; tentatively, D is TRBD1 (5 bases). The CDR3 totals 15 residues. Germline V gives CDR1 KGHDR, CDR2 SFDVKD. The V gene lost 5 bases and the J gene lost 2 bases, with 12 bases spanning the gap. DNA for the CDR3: TGTGCCACCAGTGTCTCGGGGGTCGGCAATCAGCCCCAGCATTTT. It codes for CATSVSGVGNQPQHF.

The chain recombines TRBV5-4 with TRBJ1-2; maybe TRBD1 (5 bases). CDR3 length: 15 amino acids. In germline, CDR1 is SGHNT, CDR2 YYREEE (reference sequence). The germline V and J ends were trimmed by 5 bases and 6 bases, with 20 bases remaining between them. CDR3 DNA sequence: TGTGCCAGCAGACCCACATTGGGGCAACCAGATGGCTACACCTTC. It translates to CASRPTLGQPDGYTF.

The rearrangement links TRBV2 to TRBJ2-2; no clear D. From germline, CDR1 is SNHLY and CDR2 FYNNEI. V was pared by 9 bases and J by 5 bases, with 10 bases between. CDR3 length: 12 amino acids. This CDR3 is CARLRKTGELFF. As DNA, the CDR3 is TGTGCCAGACTTCGAAAGACCGGGGAGCTGTTTTTT.

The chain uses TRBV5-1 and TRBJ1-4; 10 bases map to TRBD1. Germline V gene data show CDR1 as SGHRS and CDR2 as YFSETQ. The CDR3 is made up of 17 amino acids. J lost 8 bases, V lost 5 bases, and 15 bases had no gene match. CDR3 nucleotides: TGCGCCAGCAGATCCTCCCTACCGGGACAGGGGAGCGAAAAACTGTTTTTT. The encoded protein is CASRSSLPGQGSEKLFF.

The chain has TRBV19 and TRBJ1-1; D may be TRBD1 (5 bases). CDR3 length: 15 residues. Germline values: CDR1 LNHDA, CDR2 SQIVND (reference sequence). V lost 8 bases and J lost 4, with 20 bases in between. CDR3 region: CASDPGRVGGTEAFF. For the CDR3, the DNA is TGTGCCAGTGACCCGGGCAGGGTGGGTGGCACTGAAGCTTTCTTT.

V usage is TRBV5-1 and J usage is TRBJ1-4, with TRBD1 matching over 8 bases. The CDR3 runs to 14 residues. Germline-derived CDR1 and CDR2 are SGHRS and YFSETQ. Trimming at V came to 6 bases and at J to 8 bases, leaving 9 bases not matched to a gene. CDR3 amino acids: CASTRTGGQEKLFF. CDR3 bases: TGCGCCAGCACCCGTACAGGGGGACAGGAAAAACTGTTTTTT.

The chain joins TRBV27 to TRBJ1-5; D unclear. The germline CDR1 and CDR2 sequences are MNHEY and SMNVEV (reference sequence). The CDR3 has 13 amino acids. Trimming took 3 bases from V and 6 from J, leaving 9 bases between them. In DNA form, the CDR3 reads TGTGCCAGCAGTTTCACGGTCCGTCAGCCCCAGCATTTT. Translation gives CASSFTVRQPQHF.

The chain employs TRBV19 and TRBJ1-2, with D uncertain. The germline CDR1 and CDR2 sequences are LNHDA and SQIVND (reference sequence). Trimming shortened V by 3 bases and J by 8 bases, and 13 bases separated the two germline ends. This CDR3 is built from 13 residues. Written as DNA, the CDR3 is TGTGCCAGTAGTATTTGGATGACTGGGGGCTACACCTTC. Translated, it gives CASSIWMTGGYTF.

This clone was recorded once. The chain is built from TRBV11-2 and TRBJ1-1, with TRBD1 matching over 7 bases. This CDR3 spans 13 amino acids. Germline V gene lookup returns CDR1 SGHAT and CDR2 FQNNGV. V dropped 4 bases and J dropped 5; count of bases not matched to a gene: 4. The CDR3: CASSSTGRTEAFF. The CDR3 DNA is TGTGCCAGCAGCTCGACAGGGAGAACTGAAGCTTTCTTT.

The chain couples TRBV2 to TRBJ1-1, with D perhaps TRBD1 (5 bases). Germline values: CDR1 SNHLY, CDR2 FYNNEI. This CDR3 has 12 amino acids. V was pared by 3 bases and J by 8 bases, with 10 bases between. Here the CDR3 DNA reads TGTGCCAGCAGTGACGACAGCACCGAAGCTTTCTTT. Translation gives CASSDDSTEAFF.

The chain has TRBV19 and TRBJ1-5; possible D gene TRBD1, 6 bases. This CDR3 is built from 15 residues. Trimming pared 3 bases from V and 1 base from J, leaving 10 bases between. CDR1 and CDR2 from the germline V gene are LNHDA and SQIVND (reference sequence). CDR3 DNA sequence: TGTGCCAGTAGTATGAGCAGGGGAAGCAATCAGCCCCAGCATTTT. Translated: CASSMSRGSNQPQHF.

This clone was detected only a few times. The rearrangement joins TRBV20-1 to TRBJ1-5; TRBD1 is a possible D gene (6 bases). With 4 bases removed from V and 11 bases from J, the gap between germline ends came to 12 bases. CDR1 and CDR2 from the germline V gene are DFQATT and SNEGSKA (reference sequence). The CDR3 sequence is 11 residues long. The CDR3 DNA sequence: TGCAGTGCTACGACAGGCCTTTCCCAGCATTTT. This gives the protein CSATTGLSQHF.

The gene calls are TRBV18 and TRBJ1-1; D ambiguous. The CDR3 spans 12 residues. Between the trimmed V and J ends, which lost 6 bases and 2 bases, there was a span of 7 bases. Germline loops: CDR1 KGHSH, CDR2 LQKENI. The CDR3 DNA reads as TGTGCCAGCTCGGTCCTAAACACTGAAGCTTTCTTT. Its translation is CASSVLNTEAFF.

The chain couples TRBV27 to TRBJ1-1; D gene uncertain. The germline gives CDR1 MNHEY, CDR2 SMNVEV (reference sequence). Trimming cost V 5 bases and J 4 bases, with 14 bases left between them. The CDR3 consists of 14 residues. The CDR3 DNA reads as TGTGCCAGCAGTCCCAAAAGGTGGAGCACTGAAGCTTTCTTT. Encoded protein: CASSPKRWSTEAFF.